A single sample gave rise to the 5 T cell receptor beta chains below, sequenced in a study of blood T cell repertoires in COVID-19. Using immunoSEQ multiplex PCR, the repertoire was profiled, and TCRdb retains in-frame clones only, with some absent. The sample comprises 150,000 to 200,000 clones, approximately 82% of which are singletons, and roughly 15% rests with the top ten. Material: PBMCs or T cells enriched from blood (not recorded which). Receptors originate from a man aged 45 to 65 who had recovered from COVID-19.

In regard to this clone: A far larger clone is one base from this, pointing to a likely read error. The gene calls are TRBV7-3 and TRBJ2-1, with no clear D. In germline, CDR1 is SGHTA, CDR2 FQGTGA. V was shortened by 6 bases and J by 2 bases, with 8 bases between the two germline ends. The CDR3 totals 13 residues. DNA for the CDR3: TGTGCCAGCAGTTTAGACACCTACAATGAGCAGTTCTTC. This translates into CASSLDTYNEQFF.

The rearrangement links TRBV13 to TRBJ2-3; D is unresolved. V lost 5 bases and J 3 bases, leaving 3 bases between the germline ends. The CDR3 loop spans 11 amino acids. The germline V gene has CDR1 PRHDT and CDR2 FYEKMQ (reference sequence). Here the CDR3 DNA reads TGTGCCAGCAGCCAGACAGATACGCAGTATTTT. Protein product: CASSQTDTQYF.

This sequence joins TRBV5-1 and TRBJ2-1, with TRBD2 matching over 9 bases. CDR1 is SGHRS, CDR2 YFSETQ, per germline. The CDR3 is 15 residues long. V shed 5 bases and J 0 bases; nucleotides not matched to a gene: 3. This CDR3 is CASSLAGSSYNEQFF. CDR3 DNA sequence: TGCGCCAGCAGTCTAGCGGGGAGCTCCTACAATGAGCAGTTCTTC.

The CDR3 is CASSRYATNEKLFF. CDR3 nucleotide sequence: TGTGCCAGCAGTCGATACGCGACTAATGAAAAACTGTTTTTT. The chain employs TRBV27 and TRBJ1-4; no firm D call. CDR3 length: 14 residues. The V gene lost 5 bases and the J gene lost 2 bases, with 9 bases spanning the gap. CDR1 MNHEY and CDR2 SMNVEV come from the germline V gene (reference sequence).

This chain links TRBV18 with TRBJ2-7, with 9 bases fitting TRBD2. The CDR3 is 15 residues long. Germline values: CDR1 KGHSH, CDR2 LQKENI. After removal of 3 bases from V and 5 bases from J, the junction contained 8 bases not matched to a gene. The CDR3 DNA follows: TGTGCCAGCTCACCCACGCTAGCGGGGTTCGACGAGCAGTACTTC. Translating gives CASSPTLAGFDEQYF.